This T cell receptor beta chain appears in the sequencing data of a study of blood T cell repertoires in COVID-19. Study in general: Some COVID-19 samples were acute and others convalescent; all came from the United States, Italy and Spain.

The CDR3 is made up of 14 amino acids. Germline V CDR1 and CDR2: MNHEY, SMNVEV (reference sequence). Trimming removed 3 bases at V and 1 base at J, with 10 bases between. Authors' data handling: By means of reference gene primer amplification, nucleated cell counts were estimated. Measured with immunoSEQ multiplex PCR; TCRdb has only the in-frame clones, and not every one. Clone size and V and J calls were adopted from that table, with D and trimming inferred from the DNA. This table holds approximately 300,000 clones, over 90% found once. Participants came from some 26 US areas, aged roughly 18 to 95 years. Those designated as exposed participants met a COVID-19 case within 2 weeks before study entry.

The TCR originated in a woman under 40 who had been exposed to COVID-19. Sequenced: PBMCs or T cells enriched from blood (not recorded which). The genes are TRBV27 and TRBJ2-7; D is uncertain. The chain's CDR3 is CASSLRPGSYEQYF. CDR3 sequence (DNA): TGTGCCAGCAGTTTGCGGCCGGGTTCCTACGAGCAGTACTTC.